A single sample gave rise to the 25 T cell receptor beta chains below, sequenced in a study of blood T cell repertoires in COVID-19. TCRdb's table, derived via immunoSEQ multiplex PCR, lists solely in-frame clones and lacks some. The table lists 55,000 to 65,000 clones, approximately 83% of them singletons. Source material: peripheral blood. These receptors were collected from a man younger than 45 with COVID-19, enrolled during active disease.

This chain links TRBV5-8 with TRBJ1-4; TRBD1 matches 10 bases. J lost 5 bases, V lost 5 bases, and 3 bases had no gene match. The germline V gene has CDR1 SGHTS and CDR2 YDEGEE. The CDR3 runs 14 residues. The CDR3 here is CASSRTGGNEKLFF. The CDR3 DNA sequence: TGTGCCAGCAGTCGGACAGGGGGGAATGAAAAACTGTTTTTT.

V usage is TRBV28 and J usage is TRBJ2-6; D might be TRBD2 (6 bases). The V and J ends lost 7 bases and 2 bases respectively, with 18 bases between them. Germline V gives CDR1 MDHEN, CDR2 SYDVKM. The CDR3 is 17 residues long. The CDR3 loop is CASTKDTGGTGANVLTF. The DNA for the CDR3 is TGTGCCAGCACTAAAGACACTGGGGGGACTGGGGCCAACGTCCTGACTTTC.

The V gene is TRBV6-4, the J gene TRBJ2-6; D not certain. Germline V lookup: CDR1 MRHNA, CDR2 SNTAGT. V was clipped by 0 bases and J by 0 bases, with 3 bases between them. The CDR3 contains 15 residues. This CDR3 reads CASSDSSSGANVLTF. The DNA for the CDR3 is TGTGCCAGCAGTGACTCTAGCTCTGGGGCCAACGTCCTGACTTTC.

The gene calls are TRBV30 and TRBJ1-5, with D perhaps matching TRBD1 (6 bases). The CDR3 covers 14 residues. V was clipped by 4 bases and J by 7 bases, with 17 bases between them. In germline, CDR1 is GTSNPN, CDR2 SVGIG (reference sequence). As DNA, the CDR3 is TGTGCCTGGAAGGCTGCAGGGGCCCAACAGCCCCAGCATTTT. Its protein is CAWKAAGAQQPQHF. The whole variable domain, filled in from reference TRBV30 and TRBJ1-5, reads SQTIHQWPATLVQPVGSPLSLECTVEGTSNPNLYWYRQAAGRGLQLLFYSVGIGQISSEVPQNLSASRPQDRQFILSSKKLLLSDSGFYLCAWKAAGAQQPQHFGDGTRLSIL.

J is TRBJ1-4 and V is TRBV2; D perhaps matches TRBD1 (5 bases). V lost 7 bases, J lost 4 bases, and 19 bases lay in between. Germline CDR1 SNHLY, CDR2 FYNNEI. CDR3 size: 16 residues. This chain's CDR3 is CASTDARGSGNEKLFF. In DNA, the CDR3 is TGTGCCAGCACCGACGCGAGGGGTAGCGGTAATGAAAAACTGTTTTTT.

The V call is TRBV3-1 (or the pseudogene TRBV3-2), the J call TRBJ1-1; D is unclear. V lost 0 bases and J lost 8, with 4 bases in between. The germline V gene has CDR1 LGHDT and CDR2 YNNKEL (reference sequence). This CDR3 has 11 residues. This CDR3 is CASSQEQEAFF. CDR3 nucleotide sequence: TGTGCCAGCAGCCAAGAGCAGGAAGCTTTCTTT.

The rearrangement uses TRBV2 and TRBJ1-1; D unclear. V lost 2 bases, J lost 0 bases, and 7 bases lay in between. The CDR3 runs to 14 residues. Per germline, CDR1 SNHLY and CDR2 FYNNEI. The chain's CDR3 is CASSERGMNTEAFF. The CDR3 DNA reads as TGTGCCAGCAGTGAACGGGGTATGAACACTGAAGCTTTCTTT.

CDR3 loop: CASSSGGVPRAQHF. CDR3 sequence (DNA): TGTGCCAGCAGCTCCGGGGGGGTCCCCAGGGCCCAGCATTTT. This sequence joins TRBV6-5 and TRBJ1-5; tentative D call: TRBD1 (5 bases). Trimming stripped 6 bases from V and 11 bases from J, with 20 bases between. CDR1 and CDR2 from the germline V gene are MNHEY and SVGAGI. This CDR3 is built from 14 residues.

The V call is TRBV6-2 or TRBV6-3, the J call TRBJ1-5; D gene unclear. V was trimmed by 6 bases and J by 5 bases, leaving 14 bases between them. CDR3 size: 14 residues. Looked up from germline, CDR1 is MNHEY and CDR2 is SVGEGT. Written as DNA, the CDR3 is TGTGCCAGCAGCTTTCGGCAGGTGGATCAGCCCCAGCATTTT. It specifies CASSFRQVDQPQHF.

This clone was seen once. J is TRBJ2-5 and V is TRBV7-9, with 10 positions matching TRBD1. Germline values: CDR1 SEHNR, CDR2 FQNEAQ (reference sequence). V dropped 5 bases and J dropped 2; count of bases not matched to a gene: 5. There are 15 residues in the CDR3. Here the CDR3 DNA reads TGTGCCAGCAGCCCGGGACAGGGGCCACAAGAGACCCAGTACTTC. Its protein is CASSPGQGPQETQYF.

V is TRBV30 and J is TRBJ2-1; TRBD2 matches 8 bases. The CDR3 covers 15 residues. Unmatched junction bases numbered 13, after V lost 2 bases and J lost 10 bases. Germline loops: CDR1 GTSNPN, CDR2 SVGIG (reference sequence). The CDR3: CAWSLPGGRGGEQFF. CDR3 nucleotides: TGTGCCTGGAGTCTCCCGGGAGGGCGGGGAGGAGAGCAGTTCTTC.

The rearrangement links TRBV6-6 to TRBJ1-3; 9 bases match TRBD1. Unmatched junction bases numbered 6, after V lost 6 bases and J lost 6 bases. Per germline, CDR1 MNHNY and CDR2 SVGAGI (reference sequence). This CDR3 region has 14 residues. CDR3 loop: CASSRGQGANTIYF. In DNA form, the CDR3 reads TGTGCCAGCAGCCGGGGACAGGGTGCAAACACCATATATTTT.

The gene calls are TRBV5-1 and TRBJ1-1; D call uncertain. The CDR3 totals 13 residues. V lost 0 bases, J lost 4 bases, and 7 bases lay in between. Looked up from germline, CDR1 is SGHRS and CDR2 is YFSETQ. CDR3 sequence (DNA): TGCGCCAGCAGCTTGGGGGCTGGCACTGAAGCTTTCTTT. It encodes CASSLGAGTEAFF. Drawing the rest from reference TRBV5-1 and TRBJ1-1, the complete variable domain is KAGVTQTPRYLIKTRGQQVTLSCSPISGHRSVSWYQQTPGQGLQFLFEYFSETQRNKGNFPGRFSGRQFSNSRSEMNVSTLELGDSALYLCASSLGAGTEAFFGQGTRLTVV.

This clone was counted only a few times. The J gene is TRBJ2-7, the V gene TRBV18, with no clear D. Germline CDR1 reads KGHSH; CDR2 reads LQKENI. V was cut by 0 bases and J by 2 bases, with 5 bases left in between. The length of the CDR3 is 13 residues. CDR3 in amino acids: CASSPPSTYEQYF. In DNA form, the CDR3 reads TGTGCCAGCTCACCACCCTCTACCTACGAGCAGTACTTC.

The CDR3 sequence is CAISVTGVSYNEQFF. DNA for the CDR3: TGTGCCATCAGTGTTACGGGAGTCTCCTACAATGAGCAGTTCTTC. The gene calls are TRBV10-3 and TRBJ2-1, with D possibly TRBD2 on 6 matching bases. The CDR3 sequence is 15 residues long. Germline CDR1 ENHRY, CDR2 SYGVKD. The V end was cut by 4 bases, the J end by 0 bases, with 10 bases between.

The rearrangement joins TRBV11-2 to TRBJ2-5; TRBD2 matches at 9 bases. This CDR3 comprises 16 residues. Trimming took 1 base from V and 4 from J; bases not matched to a gene: 7. CDR1 and CDR2 (germline): SGHAT, FQNNGV. The CDR3 DNA follows: TGTGCCAGCAGCTTAGCTAGCGGGACTTTCTCAGAGACCCAGTACTTC. It yields the protein CASSLASGTFSETQYF.

The chain recombines TRBV2 with TRBJ2-3; D ambiguous. The CDR3 consists of 12 residues. V was trimmed by 4 bases and J by 2 bases, leaving 4 bases between them. Per the germline V gene, CDR1 is SNHLY and CDR2 is FYNNEI. CDR3 nucleotides: TGTGCCAGCAGTGCTATCACAGATACGCAGTATTTT. Translating it yields CASSAITDTQYF.

The rearrangement uses TRBV4-1 and TRBJ1-2; D remains unclear. V was shortened by 2 bases and J by 9 bases, with 22 bases between the two germline ends. From germline, CDR1 is MGHRA and CDR2 YSYEKL. The CDR3 covers 16 residues. CDR3 in DNA: TGCGCCAGCAGCCAATATAATAGGGCAGGAGGTAGTAGCTACACCTTC. It encodes CASSQYNRAGGSSYTF.

The J gene is TRBJ2-7, the V gene TRBV24-1, with 8 positions matching TRBD2. The V and J ends lost 8 bases and 7 bases, in that order; junction bases with no gene match: 12. The CDR3 covers 14 residues. Germline V gene sequence: CDR1 KGHDR, CDR2 SFDVKD. The CDR3 DNA is TGTGCCACCACTCATAGCGGGATCCACTTGGAGCAGTACTTC. Translation gives CATTHSGIHLEQYF.

By frequency in the sample, this clone is medium-sized. The chain employs TRBV21-1 and TRBJ2-4; the table calls TRBD2, which could not be checked here. TRBV21-1 is flagged as a pseudogene. The CDR3 runs to 15 residues. The CDR3 protein is CASSKKGLAKNIQYF. The CDR3 nucleotides read TGTGCCAGCAGCAAAAAAGGACTAGCCAAAAACATTCAGTACTTC.

The chain links TRBV9 to TRBJ2-1; 16 bases fit TRBD2. Germline trimming cut 4 bases from V and 14 bases from J; bases unmatched to any gene: 9. This CDR3 is built from 15 residues. In germline, CDR1 is SGDLS, CDR2 YYNGEE. Here the CDR3 DNA reads TGTGCCAGCAGCCCGATACCGGGACTAGCGGGAGGGGAGTTCTTC. It encodes CASSPIPGLAGGEFF.

The chain links TRBV5-1 to TRBJ2-1; TRBD2 agrees at 9 bases. Germline lookup yields CDR1 SGHRS and CDR2 YFSETQ. This CDR3 is 15 amino acids long. Trimming cost V 6 bases and J 7 bases; bases outside gene matches: 11. In DNA, the CDR3 is TGCGCCAGCACCAGAACTAGCGGGCAGAATAATGAGCAGTTCTTC. This codes for CASTRTSGQNNEQFF. The variable domain in full, with the rest retrieved from reference TRBV5-1 and TRBJ2-1, is KAGVTQTPRYLIKTRGQQVTLSCSPISGHRSVSWYQQTPGQGLQFLFEYFSETQRNKGNFPGRFSGRQFSNSRSEMNVSTLELGDSALYLCASTRTSGQNNEQFFGPGTRLTVL.

CDR3 loop: CASSQDREFLAGLGFGHEQFF. The CDR3 coding sequence is TGTGCCAGCAGCCAAGATAGGGAGTTCCTAGCGGGTCTTGGGTTTGGCCATGAGCAGTTCTTC. The rearrangement joins TRBV4-2 to TRBJ2-1, with TRBD2 matching over 8 bases. Germline CDR1 reads LGHNA; CDR2 reads YNFKEQ. V was pared by 0 bases and J by 8 bases, with 24 bases of the junction left unmatched. This CDR3 spans 21 amino acids.

The chain combines TRBV7-9 with TRBJ1-1; D is uncertain. The CDR3 is 14 amino acids. Trimming stripped 4 bases from V and 2 bases from J, with 11 bases between. Germline lookup yields CDR1 SEHNR and CDR2 FQNEAQ (reference sequence). This chain's CDR3 is CASSSGLGNTEAFF. The CDR3 DNA follows: TGTGCCAGCAGCTCCGGACTTGGAAACACTGAAGCTTTCTTT.

The chain employs TRBV5-1 and TRBJ1-2; TRBD1 matches 8 bases. The length of the CDR3 is 13 residues. Germline V lookup: CDR1 SGHRS, CDR2 YFSETQ. Losses at the gene ends were 5 bases for V and 8 bases for J; bases not matched to a gene: 8. The CDR3 region has the DNA TGCGCCAGCAGTCGTGACAGGGGTGGCGGCTACACCTTC. It codes for CASSRDRGGGYTF.